The entry that follows covers one T cell receptor (beta chain) sequence. Its specificity is unknown. The data derive from a study of graft-versus-host responses after intestinal transplantation. Study information: Each recipient received a multivisceral, liver-intestinal, or isolated intestinal graft. Study results and caveats: Some patients had graft-donor T cell macrochimerism, and their allografts showed high graft-versus-host to host-versus-graft clonal ratios. Early post-transplant HvG declines showed an association with peak circulating GvH clone levels. Recipient marrow harbored GvH clones, some of which surfaced first in ileum or blood.

Trimming removed 4 bases at V and 2 bases at J, with 13 bases between. CDR3 length equals 14 residues. Per the germline V gene, CDR1 is SGHNT and CDR2 is YYREEE (reference sequence). Produced via immunoSEQ multiplex PCR; TCRdb's table is partial and in-frame only. The sample lists some 110,000 clones, 90% occurring once. Sequences were derived from unstimulated CD4+ T cells sorted from spleen or lymph node cells, sampled before intestinal transplant. This chain connects TRBV5-4 to TRBJ2-7; D is undetermined. This clonotype was obtained from a human donor who received an intestinal transplant. The CDR3 protein is CASSPDAQAYEQYF. In DNA, the CDR3 is TGTGCCAGCAGCCCCGACGCGCAGGCCTACGAGCAGTACTTC.